The present T cell receptor beta chain was sequenced within a study of cytomegalovirus exposure and HLA in healthy donors. This CDR3 spans 16 amino acids. CDR1 is MNHEY, CDR2 SVGAGI, per germline. V was clipped by 2 bases and J by 2 bases; unmatched bases: 8. The PCR contained 60 Vbeta and 13 Jbeta primers. The repertoire was sequenced with immunoSEQ multiplex PCR; TCRdb's copy has only in-frame clones and lacks some. Among approximately 270,000 clones listed, over 70% were seen once. Sequencing used PBMCs. This rearrangement joins TRBV6-5 to TRBJ2-7; 8 bases line up with TRBD1. This clonotype was obtained from a girl aged 2-10 years in good health and CMV-seronegative. Written as DNA, the CDR3 is TGTGCCAGCAGTTACCGGACAGGGTGGTTGACCTACGAGCAGTACTTC. Encoded protein: CASSYRTGWLTYEQYF.